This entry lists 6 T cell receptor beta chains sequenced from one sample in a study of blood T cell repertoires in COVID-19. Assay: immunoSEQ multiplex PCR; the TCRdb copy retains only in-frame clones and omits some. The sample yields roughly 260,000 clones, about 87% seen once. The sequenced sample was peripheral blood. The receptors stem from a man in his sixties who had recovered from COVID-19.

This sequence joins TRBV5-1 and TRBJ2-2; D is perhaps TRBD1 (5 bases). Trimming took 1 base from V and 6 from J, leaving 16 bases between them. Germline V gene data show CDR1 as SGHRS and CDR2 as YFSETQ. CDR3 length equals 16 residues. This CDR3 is CASSLNHGTGSGELFF. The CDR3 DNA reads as TGCGCCAGCAGCTTGAATCACGGTACAGGCTCCGGGGAGCTGTTTTTT. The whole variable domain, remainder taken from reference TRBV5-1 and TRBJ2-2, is KAGVTQTPRYLIKTRGQQVTLSCSPISGHRSVSWYQQTPGQGLQFLFEYFSETQRNKGNFPGRFSGRQFSNSRSEMNVSTLELGDSALYLCASSLNHGTGSGELFFGEGSRLTVL.

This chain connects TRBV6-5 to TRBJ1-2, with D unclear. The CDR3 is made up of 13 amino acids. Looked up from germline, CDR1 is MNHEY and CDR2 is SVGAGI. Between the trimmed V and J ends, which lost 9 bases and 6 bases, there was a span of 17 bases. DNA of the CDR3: TGTGCCAGTATAGCATTTTGGTTGGATGGCTACACCTTC. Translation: CASIAFWLDGYTF.

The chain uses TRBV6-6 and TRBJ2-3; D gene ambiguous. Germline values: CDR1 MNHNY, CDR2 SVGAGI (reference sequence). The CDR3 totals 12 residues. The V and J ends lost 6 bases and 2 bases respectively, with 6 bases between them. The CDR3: CASSLFTDTQYF. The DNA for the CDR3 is TGTGCCAGCAGCTTATTCACAGATACGCAGTATTTT.

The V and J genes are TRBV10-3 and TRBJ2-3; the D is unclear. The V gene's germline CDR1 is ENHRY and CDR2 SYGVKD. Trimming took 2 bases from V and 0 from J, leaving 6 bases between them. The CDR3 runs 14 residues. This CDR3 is CAISEAASTDTQYF. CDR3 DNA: TGTGCCATCAGTGAGGCGGCTAGCACAGATACGCAGTATTTT.

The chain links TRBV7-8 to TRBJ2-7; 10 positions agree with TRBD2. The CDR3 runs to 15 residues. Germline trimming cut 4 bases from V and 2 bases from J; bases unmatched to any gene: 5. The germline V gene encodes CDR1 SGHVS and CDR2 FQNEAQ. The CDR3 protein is CASSSGLAVTYEQYF. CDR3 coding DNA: TGTGCCAGCAGCTCCGGACTAGCGGTGACCTACGAGCAGTACTTC. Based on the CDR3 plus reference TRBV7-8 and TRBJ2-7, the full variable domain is GAGVSQSPRYKVAKRGQDVALRCDPISGHVSLFWYQQALGQGPEFLTYFQNEAQLDKSGLPSDRFFAERPEGSVSTLKIQRTQQEDSAVYLCASSSGLAVTYEQYFGPGTRLTVT.

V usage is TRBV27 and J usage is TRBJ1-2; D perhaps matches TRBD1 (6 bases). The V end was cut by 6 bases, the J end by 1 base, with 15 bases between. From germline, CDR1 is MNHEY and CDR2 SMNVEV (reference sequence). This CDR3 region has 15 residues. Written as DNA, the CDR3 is TGTGCCAGCAGCCGCCGCCTGGACAGTAACTATGGCTACACCTTC. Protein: CASSRRLDSNYGYTF.